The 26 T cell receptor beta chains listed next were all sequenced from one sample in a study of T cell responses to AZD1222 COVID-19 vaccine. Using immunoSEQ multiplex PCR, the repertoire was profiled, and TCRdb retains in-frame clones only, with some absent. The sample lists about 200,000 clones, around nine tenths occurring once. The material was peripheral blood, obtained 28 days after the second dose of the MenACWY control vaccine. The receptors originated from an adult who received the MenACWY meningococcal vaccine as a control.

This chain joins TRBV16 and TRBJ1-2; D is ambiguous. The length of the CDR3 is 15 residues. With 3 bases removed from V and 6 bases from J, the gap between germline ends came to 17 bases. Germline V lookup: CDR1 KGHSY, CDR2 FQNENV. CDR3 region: CASSHLGRQTDGYTF. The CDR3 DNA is TGTGCCAGCAGCCATCTAGGGCGGCAGACCGATGGCTACACCTTC.

The DNA for the CDR3 is TGTGCCAGCAGCATCCGGGACAGGGATGGCTACACCTTC. It encodes CASSIRDRDGYTF. This sequence joins TRBV28 and TRBJ1-2, with 9 bases lining up with TRBD1. V shed 6 bases and J 6 bases; nucleotides not matched to a gene: 5. Germline CDR1 MDHEN, CDR2 SYDVKM. The CDR3 has 13 amino acids.

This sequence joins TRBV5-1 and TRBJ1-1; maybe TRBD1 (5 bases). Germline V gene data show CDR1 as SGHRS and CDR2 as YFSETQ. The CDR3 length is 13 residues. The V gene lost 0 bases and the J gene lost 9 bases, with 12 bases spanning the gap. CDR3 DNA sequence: TGCGCCAGCAGCTTGGCCGCCGGGGCGCAAGCTTTCTTT. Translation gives CASSLAAGAQAFF.

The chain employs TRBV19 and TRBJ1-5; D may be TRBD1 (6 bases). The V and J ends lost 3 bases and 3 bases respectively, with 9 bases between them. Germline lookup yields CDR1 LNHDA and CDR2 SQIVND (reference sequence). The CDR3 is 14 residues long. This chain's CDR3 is CASSMQGYNQPQHF. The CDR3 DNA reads TGTGCCAGTAGTATGCAGGGGTACAATCAGCCCCAGCATTTT.

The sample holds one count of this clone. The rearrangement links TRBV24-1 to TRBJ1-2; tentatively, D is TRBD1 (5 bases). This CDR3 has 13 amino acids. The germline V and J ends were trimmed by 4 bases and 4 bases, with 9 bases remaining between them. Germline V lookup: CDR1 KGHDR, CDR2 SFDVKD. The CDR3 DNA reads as TGTGCCACCAGTGAAGGGGATCCCTATGGCTACACCTTC. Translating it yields CATSEGDPYGYTF.

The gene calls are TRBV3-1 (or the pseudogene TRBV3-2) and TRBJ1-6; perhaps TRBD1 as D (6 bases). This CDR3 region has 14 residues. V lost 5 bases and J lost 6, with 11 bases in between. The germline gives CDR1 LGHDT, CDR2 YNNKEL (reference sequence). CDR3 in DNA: TGTGCCAGCAGCGGTGGACAGTTTAATTCACCCCTCCACTTT. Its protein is CASSGGQFNSPLHF.

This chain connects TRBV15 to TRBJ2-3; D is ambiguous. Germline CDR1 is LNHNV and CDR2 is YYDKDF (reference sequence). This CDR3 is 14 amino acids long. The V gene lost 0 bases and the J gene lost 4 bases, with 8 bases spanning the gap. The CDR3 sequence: CATSRDRGADTQYF. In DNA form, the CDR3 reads TGTGCCACCAGCAGAGATCGAGGTGCAGATACGCAGTATTTT.

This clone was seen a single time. This CDR3 reads CASSPRFEQYF. The CDR3 DNA is TGTGCCAGCAGCCCGAGGTTTGAGCAGTACTTC. The V call is TRBV7-8, the J call TRBJ2-7; no clear D gene. Deletions cut 5 bases from V and 7 bases from J, with 9 bases between. The CDR3 is 11 residues long. Germline CDR1 reads SGHVS; CDR2 reads FQNEAQ.

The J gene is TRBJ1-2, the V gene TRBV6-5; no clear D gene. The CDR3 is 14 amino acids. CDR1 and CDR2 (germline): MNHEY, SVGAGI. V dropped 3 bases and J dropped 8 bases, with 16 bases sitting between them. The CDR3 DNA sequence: TGTGCCAGCAGTTATCCAGCCGCTTCCCAGGGCTACACCTTC. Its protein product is CASSYPAASQGYTF.

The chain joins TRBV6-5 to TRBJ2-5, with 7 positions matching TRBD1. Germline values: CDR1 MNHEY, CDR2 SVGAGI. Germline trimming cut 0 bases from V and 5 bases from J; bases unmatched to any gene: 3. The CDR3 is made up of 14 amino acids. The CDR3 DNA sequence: TGTGCCAGCAGTTACTCGAGAGGGGGCGAGACCCAGTACTTC. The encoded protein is CASSYSRGGETQYF.

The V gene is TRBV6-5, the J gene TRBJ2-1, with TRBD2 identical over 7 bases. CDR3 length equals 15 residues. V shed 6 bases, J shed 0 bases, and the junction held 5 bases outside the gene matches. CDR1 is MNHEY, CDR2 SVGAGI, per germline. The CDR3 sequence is CASSPGTTSYNEQFF. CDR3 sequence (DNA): TGTGCCAGCAGCCCCGGGACTACCTCCTACAATGAGCAGTTCTTC.

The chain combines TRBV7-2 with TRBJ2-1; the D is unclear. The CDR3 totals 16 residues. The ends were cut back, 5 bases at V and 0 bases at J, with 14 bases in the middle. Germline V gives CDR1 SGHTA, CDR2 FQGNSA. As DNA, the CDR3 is TGTGCCAGCAGCCACTGGGCGGATGTCTCCTACAATGAGCAGTTCTTC. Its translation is CASSHWADVSYNEQFF.

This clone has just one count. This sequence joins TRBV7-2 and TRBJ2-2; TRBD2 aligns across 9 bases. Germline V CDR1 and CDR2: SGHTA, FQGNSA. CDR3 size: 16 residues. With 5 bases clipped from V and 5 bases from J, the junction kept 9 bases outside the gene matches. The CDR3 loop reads CASSPIAGVVTGELFF. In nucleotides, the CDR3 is TGTGCCAGCAGCCCGATAGCGGGAGTTGTGACCGGGGAGCTGTTTTTT. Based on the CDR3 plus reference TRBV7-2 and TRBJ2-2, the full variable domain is GAGVSQSPSNKVTEKGKDVELRCDPISGHTALYWYRQSLGQGLEFLIYFQGNSAPDKSGLPSDRFSAERTGGSVSTLTIQRTQQEDSAVYLCASSPIAGVVTGELFFGEGSRLTVL.

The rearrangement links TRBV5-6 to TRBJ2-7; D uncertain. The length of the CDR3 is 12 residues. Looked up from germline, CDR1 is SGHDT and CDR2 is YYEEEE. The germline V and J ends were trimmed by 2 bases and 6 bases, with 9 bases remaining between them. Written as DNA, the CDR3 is TGTGCCAGCAGCTTTTTTGATGGCGAGCAGTACTTC. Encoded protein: CASSFFDGEQYF.

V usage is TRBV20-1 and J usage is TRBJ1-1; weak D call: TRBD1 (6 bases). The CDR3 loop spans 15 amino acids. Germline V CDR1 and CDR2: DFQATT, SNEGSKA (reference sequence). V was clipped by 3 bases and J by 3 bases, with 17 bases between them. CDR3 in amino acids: CSASIRPKGDTEAFF. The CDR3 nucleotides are TGCAGTGCTAGTATCCGGCCCAAGGGGGACACTGAAGCTTTCTTT.

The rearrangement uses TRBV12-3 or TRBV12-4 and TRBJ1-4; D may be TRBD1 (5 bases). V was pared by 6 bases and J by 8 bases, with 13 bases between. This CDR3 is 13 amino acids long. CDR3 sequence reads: CASSSQGREKLFF. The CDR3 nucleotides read TGTGCCAGCAGCTCTCAGGGCCGCGAAAAACTGTTTTTT.

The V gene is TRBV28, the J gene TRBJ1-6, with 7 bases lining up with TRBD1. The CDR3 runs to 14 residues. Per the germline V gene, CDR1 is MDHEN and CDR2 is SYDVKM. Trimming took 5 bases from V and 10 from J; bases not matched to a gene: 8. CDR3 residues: CASSQRQGESPLHF. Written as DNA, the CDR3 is TGTGCCAGCAGTCAGCGACAGGGAGAATCACCCCTCCACTTT.

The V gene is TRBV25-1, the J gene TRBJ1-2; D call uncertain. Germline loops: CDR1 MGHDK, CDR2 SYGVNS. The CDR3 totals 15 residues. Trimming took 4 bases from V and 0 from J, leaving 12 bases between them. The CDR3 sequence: CASSGNTPANYGYTF. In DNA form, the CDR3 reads TGTGCCAGCAGTGGGAATACCCCAGCTAACTATGGCTACACCTTC.

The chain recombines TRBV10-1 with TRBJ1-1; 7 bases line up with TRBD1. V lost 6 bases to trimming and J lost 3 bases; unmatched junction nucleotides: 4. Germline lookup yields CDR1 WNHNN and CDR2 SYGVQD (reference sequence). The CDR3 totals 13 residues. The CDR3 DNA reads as TGCGCCAGCAGGACAGGGATTGACACTGAAGCTTTCTTT. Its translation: CASRTGIDTEAFF.

The CDR3: CASSLGRLYRVLGQPQHF. The CDR3 coding sequence is TGTGCCAGCAGCTTAGGGAGGTTGTACAGGGTTTTAGGTCAGCCCCAGCATTTT. The chain is built from TRBV7-6 and TRBJ1-5, with a possible D match to TRBD1 (6 bases). The CDR3 length is 18 residues. Per germline, CDR1 SGHVS and CDR2 FNYEAQ. V lost 1 base and J 6 bases, leaving 22 bases between the germline ends.

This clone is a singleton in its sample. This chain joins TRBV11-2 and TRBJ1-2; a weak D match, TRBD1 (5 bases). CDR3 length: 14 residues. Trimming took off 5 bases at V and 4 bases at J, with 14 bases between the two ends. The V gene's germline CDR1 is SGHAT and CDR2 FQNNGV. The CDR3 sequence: CASSRGGRAYGYTF. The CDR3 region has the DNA TGTGCCAGCAGCCGGGGGGGGAGGGCCTATGGCTACACCTTC. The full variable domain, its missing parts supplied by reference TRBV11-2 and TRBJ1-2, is EAGVAQSPRYKIIEKRQSVAFWCNPISGHATLYWYQQILGQGPKLLIQFQNNGVVDDSQLPKDRFSAERLKGVDSTLKIQPAKLEDSAVYLCASSRGGRAYGYTFGSGTRLTVV.

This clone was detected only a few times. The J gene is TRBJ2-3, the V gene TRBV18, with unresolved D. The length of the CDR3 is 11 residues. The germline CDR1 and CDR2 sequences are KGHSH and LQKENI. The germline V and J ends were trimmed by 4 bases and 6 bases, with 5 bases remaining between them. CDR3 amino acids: CASSRADTQYF. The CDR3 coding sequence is TGTGCCAGCTCACGAGCGGATACGCAGTATTTT. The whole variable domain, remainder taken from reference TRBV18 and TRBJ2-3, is NAGVMQNPRHLVRRRGQEARLRCSPMKGHSHVYWYRQLPEEGLKFMVYLQKENIIDESGMPKERFSAEFPKEGPSILRIQQVVRGDSAAYFCASSRADTQYFGPGTRLTVL.

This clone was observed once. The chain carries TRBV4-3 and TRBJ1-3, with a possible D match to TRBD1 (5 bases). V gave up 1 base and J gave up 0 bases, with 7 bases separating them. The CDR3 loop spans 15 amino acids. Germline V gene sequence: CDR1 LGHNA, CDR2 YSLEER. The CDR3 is CASSQVGGSGNTIYF. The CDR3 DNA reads TGCGCCAGCAGCCAAGTGGGGGGCTCTGGAAACACCATATATTTT.

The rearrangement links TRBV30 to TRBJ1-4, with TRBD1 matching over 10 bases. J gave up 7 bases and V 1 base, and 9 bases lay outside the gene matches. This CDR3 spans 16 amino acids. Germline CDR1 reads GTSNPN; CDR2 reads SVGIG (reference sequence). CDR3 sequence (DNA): TGTGCCTGGAGTGCGGAATACCGGGACAGGGGTGAAAAACTGTTTTTT. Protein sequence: CAWSAEYRDRGEKLFF.

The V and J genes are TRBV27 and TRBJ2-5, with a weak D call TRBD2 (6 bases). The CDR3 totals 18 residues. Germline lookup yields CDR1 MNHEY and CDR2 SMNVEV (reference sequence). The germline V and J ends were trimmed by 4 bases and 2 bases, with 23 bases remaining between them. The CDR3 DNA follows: TGTGCCAGCAGTTGGTCCCGTCGCGGGGCGCCAGGGCAAGAGACCCAGTACTTC. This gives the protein CASSWSRRGAPGQETQYF.

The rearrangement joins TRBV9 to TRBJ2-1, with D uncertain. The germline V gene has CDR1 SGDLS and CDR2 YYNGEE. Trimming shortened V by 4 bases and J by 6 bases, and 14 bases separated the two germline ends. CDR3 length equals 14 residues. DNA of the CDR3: TGTGCCAGCAGCCTAACCTCTAGGGCCAATGAGCAGTTCTTC. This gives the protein CASSLTSRANEQFF.